Below are 14 T cell receptor beta chains sequenced from a single sample in a study. Each CDR3 protein gets one entry after TCRdb re-called the 5' RACE reads with MiXCR. The sample yields 9,500 to 13,000 distinct CDR3 sequences, roughly half seen once. What was sequenced was tumor-infiltrating naive CD4+ T cells sorted from the breast tumor. Noted subset: naive CD4+ T cells, CD4+CD45RA+CD25-. Every receptor here comes from a female donor with breast cancer.

V gene TRBV6-5 combines with J gene TRBJ2-5; TRBD2 agrees at 9 bases. There are 15 residues in the CDR3. CDR1 is MNHEY and CDR2 is SVGAGI in the germline V gene. V lost 5 bases and J lost 5; bases outside the gene matches: 9. CDR3 DNA sequence: TGTGCCAGCAGTGGGCCCGGGACTAGCTATGAGACCCAGTACTTC. Amino acids: CASSGPGTSYETQYF.

There are a few counts of this clonotype. This chain links TRBV10-3 with TRBJ1-2, with D maybe TRBD1 (5 bases). The CDR3 runs 12 residues. Per germline, CDR1 ENHRY and CDR2 SYGVKD. Trimming took off 6 bases at V and 3 bases at J, with 8 bases between the two ends. In nucleotides, the CDR3 is TGTGCCATCAGGAGGGGAGACTATGGCTACACCTTC. Amino acid sequence: CAIRRGDYGYTF.

The chain has TRBV6-5 and TRBJ1-1; TRBD1 matches at 7 bases. V was pared by 2 bases and J by 5 bases, with 8 bases of the junction left unmatched. Looked up from germline, CDR1 is MNHEY and CDR2 is SVGAGI. This CDR3 has 15 amino acids. The CDR3: CASSYTTGSTTEAFF. CDR3 sequence (DNA): TGTGCCAGCAGTTACACGACAGGGAGCACGACTGAAGCTTTCTTT.

The J gene is TRBJ2-2, the V gene TRBV4-2; tentatively, D is TRBD2 (5 bases). CDR1 and CDR2 (germline): LGHNA, YNFKEQ. This CDR3 is 16 amino acids long. V was pared by 2 bases and J by 0 bases, with 10 bases between. This CDR3 is CASSQSGSANTGELFF. Written as DNA, the CDR3 is TGTGCCAGCAGCCAAAGCGGATCCGCGAACACCGGGGAGCTGTTTTTT.

In regard to this clonotype: The junction and the germline gene differ at one end; a read error may be behind it. The chain employs TRBV5-1 and TRBJ2-7; D perhaps matches TRBD1 (6 bases). Looked up from germline, CDR1 is SGHRS and CDR2 is YFSETQ. CDR3 size: 13 residues. DNA of the CDR3: TGCACCAGCAGCGAGGACAGAGCCTACGAGCAGTACTTC. Residues: CTSSEDRAYEQYF.

On this clonotype itself: Lacking the conserved final phenylalanine or tryptophan, this CDR3 likely reflects a read error. The chain has TRBV12-3 or TRBV12-4 and TRBJ2-5; TRBD1 or TRBD2 may be the D gene (5 bases each). The CDR3 spans 14 residues. Trimming removed 6 bases at V and 1 base at J, with 12 bases between. CDR3 DNA sequence: TGTGCCAGCAGGTCAGGGACCCTCCAAGAGACCCAGTACTCC. This sequence encodes CASRSGTLQETQYS.

The chain employs TRBV5-1 and TRBJ1-2; no definite D call. Per germline, CDR1 SGHRS and CDR2 YFSETQ. Trimming cost V 4 bases and J 13 bases, with 20 bases left between them. CDR3 length equals 13 residues. The CDR3 spells CASSRGRERMLTF. CDR3 coding DNA: TGCGCCAGCAGCCGCGGGAGGGAAAGGATGCTCACCTTC. Drawing the rest from reference TRBV5-1 and TRBJ1-2, the complete variable domain is KAGVTQTPRYLIKTRGQQVTLSCSPISGHRSVSWYQQTPGQGLQFLFEYFSETQRNKGNFPGRFSGRQFSNSRSEMNVSTLELGDSALYLCASSRGRERMLTFGSGTRLTVV.

CDR3 amino acids: CASSEGASYNEQFF. The CDR3 DNA reads TGTGCCAGCAGTGAGGGGGCCTCCTACAATGAGCAGTTCTTC. The rearrangement joins TRBV25-1 to TRBJ2-1; possible D gene TRBD1, 6 bases. The germline gives CDR1 MGHDK, CDR2 SYGVNS. V dropped 3 bases and J dropped 0 bases, with 6 bases sitting between them. CDR3 size: 14 residues.

The chain joins TRBV10-2 to TRBJ2-1, with TRBD2 identical over 13 bases. Unmatched junction bases numbered 7, after V lost 5 bases and J lost 9 bases. The germline V gene has CDR1 WSHSY and CDR2 SAAADI. CDR3 size: 15 residues. DNA of the CDR3: TGCGCCAGCAGTTCACTAGCGGGAGGGCCTAGTGAGCAGTTCTTC. Its translation is CASSSLAGGPSEQFF.

V usage is TRBV4-3 and J usage is TRBJ2-6; D is unresolved. Per germline, CDR1 LGHNA and CDR2 YSLEER. This CDR3 has 17 residues. V was pared by 1 base and J by 0 bases, with 10 bases between. The CDR3 DNA follows: TGCGCCAGCAGCCAAGGATTTGGCAGCTCTGGGGCCAACGTCCTGACTTTC. Its translation: CASSQGFGSSGANVLTF.

The chain uses TRBV28 and TRBJ2-7, with 8 bases fitting TRBD1. Germline values: CDR1 MDHEN, CDR2 SYDVKM. The J segment lost 6 bases and the V segment lost 5 bases, leaving 3 bases of the junction unmatched. The CDR3 consists of 12 residues. CDR3 sequence: CASSRTGGEQYF. The CDR3 nucleotides are TGTGCCAGCAGTAGAACAGGGGGCGAGCAGTACTTC.

The rearrangement links TRBV20-1 to TRBJ1-5, with a weak D call TRBD1 (6 bases). The V gene's germline CDR1 is DFQATT and CDR2 SNEGSKA (reference sequence). The CDR3 runs to 16 residues. Deletions cut 3 bases from V and 3 bases from J, with 18 bases between. In DNA, the CDR3 is TGCAGTGCTAGCCTTCACAGGGAAGGAGCCAATCAGCCCCAGCATTTT. It encodes CSASLHREGANQPQHF.

This clonotype was counted only a few times. The junction and the germline gene differ at one end; a read error may be behind it. This sequence joins TRBV7-7 and TRBJ2-5; no reliable D call. CDR1 and CDR2 (germline): SSHAT, FNYEAQ (reference sequence). This CDR3 is 12 amino acids long. Here the CDR3 reads CASSPPRETQYF. In DNA form, the CDR3 reads TGTGCTAGCAGCCCGCCTCGGGAGACCCAGTACTTC.

The J gene is TRBJ1-2, the V gene TRBV10-3; a possible D gene is TRBD1 (5 bases). CDR3 length: 12 residues. CDR1 and CDR2 from the germline V gene are ENHRY and SYGVKD. Trimming took 0 bases from V and 10 from J, leaving 9 bases between them. The CDR3 spells CAISESSQDYTF. The CDR3 DNA reads TGTGCCATCAGTGAGTCGTCACAGGACTACACCTTC.